This entry concerns a single T cell receptor beta chain. This specimen comes from a study of T cell responses to AZD1222 COVID-19 vaccine. Germline CDR1 LNHDA, CDR2 SQIVND (reference sequence). Trimming shortened V by 5 bases and J by 1 base, and 14 bases separated the two germline ends. This CDR3 has 15 amino acids. Sequencing was performed with immunoSEQ multiplex PCR; in TCRdb, only in-frame clones are kept and a portion is missing. The sample lists 150,000 or so clones; approximately 90% were seen once. V gene TRBV19 combines with J gene TRBJ1-1; D is unclear. The receptor comes from an adult who received the AZD1222 COVID-19 vaccine. The sequencing here drew on peripheral blood, taken 28 days after the second AZD1222 dose. The CDR3 loop reads CASSPRALPNTEAFF. For the CDR3, the DNA is TGTGCCAGTAGTCCAAGGGCCCTCCCGAACACTGAAGCTTTCTTT.